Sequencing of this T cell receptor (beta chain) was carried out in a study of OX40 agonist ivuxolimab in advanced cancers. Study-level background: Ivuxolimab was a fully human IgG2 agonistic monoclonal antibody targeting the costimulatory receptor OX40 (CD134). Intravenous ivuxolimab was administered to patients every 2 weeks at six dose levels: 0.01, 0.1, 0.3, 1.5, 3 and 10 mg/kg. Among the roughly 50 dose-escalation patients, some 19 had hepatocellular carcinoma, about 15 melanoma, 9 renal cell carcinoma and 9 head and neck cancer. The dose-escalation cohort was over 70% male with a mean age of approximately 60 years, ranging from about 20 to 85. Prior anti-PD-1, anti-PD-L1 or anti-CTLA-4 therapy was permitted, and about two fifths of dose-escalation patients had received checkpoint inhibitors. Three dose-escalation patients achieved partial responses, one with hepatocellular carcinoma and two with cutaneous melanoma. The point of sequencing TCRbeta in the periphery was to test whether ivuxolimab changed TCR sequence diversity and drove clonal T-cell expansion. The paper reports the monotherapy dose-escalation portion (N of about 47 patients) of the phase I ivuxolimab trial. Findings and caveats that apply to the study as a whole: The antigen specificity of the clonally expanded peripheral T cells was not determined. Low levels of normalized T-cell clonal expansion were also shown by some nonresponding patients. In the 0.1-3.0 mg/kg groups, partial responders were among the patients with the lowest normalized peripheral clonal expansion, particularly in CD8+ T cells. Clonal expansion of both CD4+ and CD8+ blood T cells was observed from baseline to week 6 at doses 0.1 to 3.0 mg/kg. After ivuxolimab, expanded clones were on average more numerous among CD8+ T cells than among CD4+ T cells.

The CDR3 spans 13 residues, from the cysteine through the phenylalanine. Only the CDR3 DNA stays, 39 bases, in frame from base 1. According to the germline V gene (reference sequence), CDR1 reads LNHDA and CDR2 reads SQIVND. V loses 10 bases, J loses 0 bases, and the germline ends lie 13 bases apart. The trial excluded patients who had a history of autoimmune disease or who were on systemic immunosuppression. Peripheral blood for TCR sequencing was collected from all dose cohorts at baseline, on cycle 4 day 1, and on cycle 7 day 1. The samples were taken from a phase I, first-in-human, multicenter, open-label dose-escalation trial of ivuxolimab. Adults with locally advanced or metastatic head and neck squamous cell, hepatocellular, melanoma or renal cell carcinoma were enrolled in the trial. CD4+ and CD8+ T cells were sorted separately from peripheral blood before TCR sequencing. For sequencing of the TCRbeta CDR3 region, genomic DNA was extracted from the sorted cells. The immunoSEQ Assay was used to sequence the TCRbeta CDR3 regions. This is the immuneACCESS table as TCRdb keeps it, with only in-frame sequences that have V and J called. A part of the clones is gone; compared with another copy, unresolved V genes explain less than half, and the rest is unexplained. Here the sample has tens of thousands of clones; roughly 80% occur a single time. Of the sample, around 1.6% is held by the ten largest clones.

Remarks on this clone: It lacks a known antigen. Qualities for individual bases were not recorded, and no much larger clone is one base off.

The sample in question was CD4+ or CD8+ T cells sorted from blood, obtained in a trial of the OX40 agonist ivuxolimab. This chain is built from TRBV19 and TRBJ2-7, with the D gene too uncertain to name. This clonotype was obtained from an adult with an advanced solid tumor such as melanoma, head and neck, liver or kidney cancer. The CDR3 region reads CATDDRISYEQYF. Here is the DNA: TGTGCCACCGACGACCGAATCTCCTACGAGCAGTACTTC.